One T cell receptor beta chain is described in this entry. The record originates from a study of blood T cell repertoires in COVID-19. Study as a whole: Samples of COVID-19 (acute and convalescent) were obtained from the United States, Italy and Spain. T cells, B-cell-depleted T cells, or PBMCs supplied cDNA or gDNA.

Authors' processing steps: Using reference gene primer amplification, nucleated cell counts were estimated. Data came from immunoSEQ multiplex PCR; TCRdb stores just in-frame clones and leaves some out. V and J calls and clone size are as listed in that table; D and trimming were resolved from the DNA. Of 250,000 to 300,000 clones in the sample, 80% to 90% were seen once. There are 14 residues in the CDR3. Germline lookup yields CDR1 LNHDA and CDR2 SQIVND (reference sequence). The trim removed 4 bases at V and 6 bases at J, leaving 6 bases unmatched. The receptor's source is a woman in her thirties or forties with acute or convalescent COVID-19. This chain joins TRBV19 and TRBJ1-2; 9 bases are a match to TRBD1. Sample: peripheral blood. CDR3 region: CASSTLQGANGYTF. CDR3 in DNA: TGTGCCAGTAGTACCCTACAGGGGGCGAATGGCTACACCTTC.